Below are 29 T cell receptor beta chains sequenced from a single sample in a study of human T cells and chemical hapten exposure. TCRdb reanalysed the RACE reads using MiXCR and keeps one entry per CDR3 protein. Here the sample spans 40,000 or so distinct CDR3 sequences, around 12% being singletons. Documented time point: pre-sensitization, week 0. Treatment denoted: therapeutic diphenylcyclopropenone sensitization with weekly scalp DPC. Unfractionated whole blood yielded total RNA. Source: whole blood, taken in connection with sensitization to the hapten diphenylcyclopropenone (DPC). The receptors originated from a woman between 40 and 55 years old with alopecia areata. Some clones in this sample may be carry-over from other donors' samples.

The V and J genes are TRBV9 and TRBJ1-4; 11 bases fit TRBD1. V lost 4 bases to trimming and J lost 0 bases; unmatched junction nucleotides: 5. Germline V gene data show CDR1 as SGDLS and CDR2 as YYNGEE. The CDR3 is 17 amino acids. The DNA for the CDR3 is TGTGCCAGCAGCTTGGGACAGGGGGGAACAACTAATGAAAAACTGTTTTTT. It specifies CASSLGQGGTTNEKLFF.

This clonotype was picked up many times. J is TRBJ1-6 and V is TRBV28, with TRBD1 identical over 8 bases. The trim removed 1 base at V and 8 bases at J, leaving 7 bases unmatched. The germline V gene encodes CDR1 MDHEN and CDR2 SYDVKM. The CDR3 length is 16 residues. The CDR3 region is CASSLFPGGADSPLHF. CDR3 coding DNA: TGTGCCAGCAGTTTATTTCCAGGGGGCGCGGATTCACCCCTCCACTTT.

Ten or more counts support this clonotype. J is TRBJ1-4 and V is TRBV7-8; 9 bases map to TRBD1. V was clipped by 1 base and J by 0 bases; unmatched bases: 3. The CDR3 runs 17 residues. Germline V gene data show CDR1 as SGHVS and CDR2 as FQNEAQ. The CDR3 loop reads CASSLGTGEATNEKLFF. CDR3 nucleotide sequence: TGTGCCAGCAGCTTAGGGACAGGGGAGGCAACTAATGAAAAACTGTTTTTT. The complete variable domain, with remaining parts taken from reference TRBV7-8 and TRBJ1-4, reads GAGVSQSPRYKVAKRGQDVALRCDPISGHVSLFWYQQALGQGPEFLTYFQNEAQLDKSGLPSDRFFAERPEGSVSTLKIQRTQQEDSAVYLCASSLGTGEATNEKLFFGSGTQLSVL.

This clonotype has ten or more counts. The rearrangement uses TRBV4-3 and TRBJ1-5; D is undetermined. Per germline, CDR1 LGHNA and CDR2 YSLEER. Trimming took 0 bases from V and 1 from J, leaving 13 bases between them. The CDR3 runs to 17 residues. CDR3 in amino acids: CASSQEKGFGSNQPQHF. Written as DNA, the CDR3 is TGCGCCAGCAGCCAAGAAAAAGGGTTCGGAAGCAATCAGCCCCAGCATTTT.

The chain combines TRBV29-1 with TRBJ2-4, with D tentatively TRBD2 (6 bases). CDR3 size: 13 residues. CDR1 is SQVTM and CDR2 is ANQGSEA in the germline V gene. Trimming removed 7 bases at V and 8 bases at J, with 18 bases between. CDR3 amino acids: CSGRQSPGDIQYF. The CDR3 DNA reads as TGCAGCGGGAGACAGTCCCCGGGGGACATTCAGTACTTC.

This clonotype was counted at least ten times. The CDR3 bases are TGTGCCAGCAGCCTTCGGGATCAGCCCCAGCATTTT. Protein product: CASSLRDQPQHF. The gene calls are TRBV3-1 and TRBJ1-5, with D hard to call. This CDR3 has 12 amino acids. The germline V gene has CDR1 LGHDT and CDR2 YNNKEL (reference sequence). Trimming shortened V by 4 bases and J by 5 bases, and 6 bases separated the two germline ends.

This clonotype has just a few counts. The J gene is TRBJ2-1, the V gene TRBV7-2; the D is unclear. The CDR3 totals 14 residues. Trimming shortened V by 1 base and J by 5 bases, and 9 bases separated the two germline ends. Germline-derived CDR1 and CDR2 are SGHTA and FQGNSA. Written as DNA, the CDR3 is TGTGCCAGCAGCTTAGGGCCCCGTAACAATGAGCAGTTCTTC. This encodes CASSLGPRNNEQFF.

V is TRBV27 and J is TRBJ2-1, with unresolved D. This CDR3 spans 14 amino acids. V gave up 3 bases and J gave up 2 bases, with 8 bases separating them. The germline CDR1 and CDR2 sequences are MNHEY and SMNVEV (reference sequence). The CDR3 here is CASSLAGPYNEQFF. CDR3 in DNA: TGTGCCAGCAGTTTGGCAGGCCCCTACAATGAGCAGTTCTTC.

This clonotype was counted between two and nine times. The CDR3 region is CASSLIGETQYF. CDR3 in DNA: TGTGCCAGCAGCTTAATAGGGGAGACCCAGTACTTC. The rearrangement links TRBV7-2 to TRBJ2-5; D not certain. The CDR3 is 12 residues long. CDR1 SGHTA and CDR2 FQGNSA come from the germline V gene. Deletions cut 2 bases from V and 5 bases from J, with 6 bases between.

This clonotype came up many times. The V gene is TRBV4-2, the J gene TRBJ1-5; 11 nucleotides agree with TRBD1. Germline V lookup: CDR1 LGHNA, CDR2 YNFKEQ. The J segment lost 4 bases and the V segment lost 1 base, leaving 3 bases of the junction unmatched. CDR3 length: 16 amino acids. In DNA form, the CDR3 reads TGTGCCAGCAGCCAAGGGACAGGGGGCGGTAATCAGCCCCAGCATTTT. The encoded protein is CASSQGTGGGNQPQHF.

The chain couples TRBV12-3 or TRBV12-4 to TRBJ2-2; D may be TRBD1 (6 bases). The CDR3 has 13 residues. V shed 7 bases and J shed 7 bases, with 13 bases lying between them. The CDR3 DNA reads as TGTGCCAGCAACCGACTGGGACACGGGGAGCTGTTTTTT. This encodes CASNRLGHGELFF.

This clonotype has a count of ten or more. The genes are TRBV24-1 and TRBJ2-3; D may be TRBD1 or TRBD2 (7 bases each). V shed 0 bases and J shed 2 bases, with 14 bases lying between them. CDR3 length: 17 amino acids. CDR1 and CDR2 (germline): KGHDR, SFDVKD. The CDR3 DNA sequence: TGTGCCACCAGTGATTTGCCAGGGGGGGGAGCCACAGATACGCAGTATTTT. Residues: CATSDLPGGGATDTQYF.

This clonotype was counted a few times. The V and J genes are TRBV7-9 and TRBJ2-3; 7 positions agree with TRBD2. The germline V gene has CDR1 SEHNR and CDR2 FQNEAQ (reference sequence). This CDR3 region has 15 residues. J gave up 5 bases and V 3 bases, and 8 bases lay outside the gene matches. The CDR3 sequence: CASSLVPQREDTQYF. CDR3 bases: TGTGCCAGCAGCTTGGTCCCCCAGCGGGAAGATACGCAGTATTTT.

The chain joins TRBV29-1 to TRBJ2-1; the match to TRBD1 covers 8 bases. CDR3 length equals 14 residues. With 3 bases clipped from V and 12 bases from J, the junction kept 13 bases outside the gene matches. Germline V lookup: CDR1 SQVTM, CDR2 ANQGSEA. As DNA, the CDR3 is TGCAGCGTTGAGGAACTGGTCAGTGGACAGGGGCAGTTCTTC. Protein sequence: CSVEELVSGQGQFF.

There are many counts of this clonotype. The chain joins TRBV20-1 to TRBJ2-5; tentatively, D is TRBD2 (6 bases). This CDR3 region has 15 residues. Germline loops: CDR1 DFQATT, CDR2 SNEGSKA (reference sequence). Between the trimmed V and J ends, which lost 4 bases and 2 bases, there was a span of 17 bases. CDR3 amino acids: CSATPFAGQQETQYF. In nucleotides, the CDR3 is TGCAGTGCTACTCCGTTCGCGGGGCAACAAGAGACCCAGTACTTC.

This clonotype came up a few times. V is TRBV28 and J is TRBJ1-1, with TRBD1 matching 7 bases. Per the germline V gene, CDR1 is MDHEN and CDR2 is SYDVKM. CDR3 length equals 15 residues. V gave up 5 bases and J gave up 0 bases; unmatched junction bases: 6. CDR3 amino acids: CASSTPDRLNTEAFF. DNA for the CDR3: TGTGCCAGCAGTACTCCGGACAGGCTGAACACTGAAGCTTTCTTT.

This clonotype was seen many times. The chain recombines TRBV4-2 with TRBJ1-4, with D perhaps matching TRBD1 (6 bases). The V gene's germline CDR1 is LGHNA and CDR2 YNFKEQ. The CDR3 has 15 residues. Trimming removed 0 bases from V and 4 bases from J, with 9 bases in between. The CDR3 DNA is TGTGCCAGCAGCCAAGACAGGGGTAATAATGAAAAACTGTTTTTT. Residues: CASSQDRGNNEKLFF.

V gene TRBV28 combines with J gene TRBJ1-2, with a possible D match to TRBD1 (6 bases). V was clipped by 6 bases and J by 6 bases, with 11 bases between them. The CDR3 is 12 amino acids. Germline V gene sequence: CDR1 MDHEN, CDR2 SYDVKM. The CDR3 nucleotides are TGTGCCAGCAGCAGCCCAGGGGATGGCTACACCTTC. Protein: CASSSPGDGYTF.

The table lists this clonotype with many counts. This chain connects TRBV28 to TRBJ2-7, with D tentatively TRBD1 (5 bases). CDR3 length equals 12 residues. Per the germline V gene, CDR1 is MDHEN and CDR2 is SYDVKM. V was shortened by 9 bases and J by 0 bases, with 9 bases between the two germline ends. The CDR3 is CASRQSSYEQYF. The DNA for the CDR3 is TGTGCCAGTCGACAGAGCTCCTACGAGCAGTACTTC.

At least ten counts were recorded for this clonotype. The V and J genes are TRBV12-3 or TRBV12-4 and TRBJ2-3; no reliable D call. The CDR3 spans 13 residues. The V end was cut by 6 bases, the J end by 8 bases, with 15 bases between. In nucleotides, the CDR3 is TGTGCCAGCAGCCACTCCTGGGGAAGTACGCAGTATTTT. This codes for CASSHSWGSTQYF.

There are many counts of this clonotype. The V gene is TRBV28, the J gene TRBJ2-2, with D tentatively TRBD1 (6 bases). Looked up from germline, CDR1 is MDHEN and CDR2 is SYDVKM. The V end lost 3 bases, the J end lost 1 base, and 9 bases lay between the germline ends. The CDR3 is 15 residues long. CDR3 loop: CASSFQGMNTGELFF. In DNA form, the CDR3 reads TGTGCCAGCAGTTTTCAGGGGATGAACACCGGGGAGCTGTTTTTT.

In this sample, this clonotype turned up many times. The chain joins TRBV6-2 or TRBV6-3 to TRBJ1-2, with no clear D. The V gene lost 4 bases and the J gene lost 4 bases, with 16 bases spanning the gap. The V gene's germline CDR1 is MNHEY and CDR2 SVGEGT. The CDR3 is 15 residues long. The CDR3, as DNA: TGTGCCAGCAGTTCACTGCTATCCGGGAGCTATGGCTACACCTTC. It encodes CASSSLLSGSYGYTF.

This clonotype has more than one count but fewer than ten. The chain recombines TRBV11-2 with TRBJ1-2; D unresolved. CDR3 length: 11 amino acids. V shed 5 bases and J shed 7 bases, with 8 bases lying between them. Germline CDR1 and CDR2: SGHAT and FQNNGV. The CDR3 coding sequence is TGTGCCAGCAGCGGGTCTCTTGGCTACACCTTC. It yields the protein CASSGSLGYTF.

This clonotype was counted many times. The CDR3 DNA is TGTGCCAGCAGCCCTGCCCTCCAAGAGACCCAGTACTTC. Translation gives CASSPALQETQYF. This rearrangement joins TRBV28 to TRBJ2-5, with D unclear. The CDR3 has 13 amino acids. The V end was cut by 6 bases, the J end by 1 base, with 9 bases between. Germline V lookup: CDR1 MDHEN, CDR2 SYDVKM.

DNA of the CDR3: TGCAGCGTGCGGGGGGGCACAGATACGCAGTATTTT. Protein product: CSVRGGTDTQYF. The chain is built from TRBV29-1 and TRBJ2-3; 8 bases match TRBD2. The V and J ends lost 6 bases and 1 base, in that order; junction bases with no gene match: 0. CDR1 is SQVTM and CDR2 is ANQGSEA in the germline V gene. CDR3 length: 12 amino acids.

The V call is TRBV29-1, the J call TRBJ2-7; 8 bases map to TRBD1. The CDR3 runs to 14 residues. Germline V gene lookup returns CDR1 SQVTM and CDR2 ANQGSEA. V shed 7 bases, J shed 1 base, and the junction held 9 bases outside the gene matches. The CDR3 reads CSAQDRAKSYEQYF. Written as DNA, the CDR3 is TGCAGCGCACAGGACAGGGCCAAGTCCTACGAGCAGTACTTC.

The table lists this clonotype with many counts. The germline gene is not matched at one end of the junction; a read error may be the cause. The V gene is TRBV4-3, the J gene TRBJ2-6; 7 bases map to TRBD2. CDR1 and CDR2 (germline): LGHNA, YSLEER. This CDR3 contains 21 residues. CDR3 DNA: TGCGCCAGCAGCCAAGAAGTCCCAAGGGCTAGCGGAGGGTCTGGGACCAACGTCCTGACTTTC. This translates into CASSQEVPRASGGSGTNVLTF.

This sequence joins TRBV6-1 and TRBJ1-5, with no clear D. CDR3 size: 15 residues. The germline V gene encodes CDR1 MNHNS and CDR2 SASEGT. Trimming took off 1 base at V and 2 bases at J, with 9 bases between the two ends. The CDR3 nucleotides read TGTGCCAGCAGTGAAGTCGGTTATGGCAATCAGCCCCAGCATTTT. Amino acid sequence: CASSEVGYGNQPQHF.

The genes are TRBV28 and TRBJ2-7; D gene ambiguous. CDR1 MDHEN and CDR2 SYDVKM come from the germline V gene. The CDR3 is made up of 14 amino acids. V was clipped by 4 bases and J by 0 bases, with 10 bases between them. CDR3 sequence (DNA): TGTGCCAGCAGTTCAGGACCGTTCTCCTACGAGCAGTACTTC. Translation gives CASSSGPFSYEQYF.